This T cell receptor beta chain is from a study of blood T cell repertoires in COVID-19. Study details: Both acute and convalescent COVID-19 samples were obtained from the United States, Italy and Spain. T cells, B-cell-depleted T cells, or PBMCs provided the cDNA or gDNA that served as material.

Authors' processing steps: For nucleated cells, counts were estimated from reference gene primer amplification. Assay used: immunoSEQ multiplex PCR; TCRdb lists only in-frame clones, some missing. D and trimming come from the DNA, and the V and J calls and clone size come from that table. The sample contains 160,000 or so clones, roughly 77% of which appear only once. Per the germline V gene, CDR1 is SEHNR and CDR2 is FQNEAQ (reference sequence). The CDR3 length is 12 residues. Trimming removed 1 base at V and 12 bases at J, with 10 bases between. The clonotype originates from a man aged 70-80 years with active or convalescent COVID-19. The chain links TRBV7-9 to TRBJ2-1; D possibly corresponds to TRBD2 (5 bases). Sequenced: peripheral blood. The CDR3, as DNA: TGTGCCAGCAGCTTAGAGCGGATGGGGCAGTTCTTC. It codes for CASSLERMGQFF.